Detailed here is one T cell receptor beta chain. Libraries were prepared by immunoSEQ multiplex PCR; TCRdb keeps only in-frame clonotypes and omits some of them. The sample has over 55,000 clones; about four fifths are singletons. These data are taken from a study of T cell responses to AZD1222 COVID-19 vaccine. V lost 1 base and J 0 bases, leaving 10 bases between the germline ends. Germline CDR1 SGHTA, CDR2 FQGNSA. CDR3 length: 16 amino acids. Sequenced here: peripheral blood, sampled 28 days after the second AZD1222 dose. The TCR sequence derives from an adult who received the AZD1222 COVID-19 vaccine. The rearrangement uses TRBV7-2 and TRBJ1-3, with a weak D call TRBD1 (5 bases). The CDR3 protein is CASSLGAGLSGNTIYF. The CDR3 DNA reads TGTGCCAGCAGCTTAGGGGCGGGGCTCTCTGGAAACACCATATATTTT.